The clone carrying this TCR beta chain was counted ten times or more. This sample stems from a study of blood T cells in healthy people across ages. Through a sample-barcoded 5' primer and a J-beta primer mix, a second PCR was run for roughly 6 to 12 cycles. Every cDNA molecule bore a tag from a template-switch adaptor containing 12 random nucleotides. MiXCR, run by TCRdb on the 5' RACE reads, gives a single entry per CDR3 protein. The sample has around 1.7 million distinct CDR3 sequences, 28% seen once. The CDR3 totals 13 residues. The junction had 4 bases not matched to a gene; V was cut back by 5 bases and J by 5 bases. CDR1 and CDR2 (germline): SGHKS, YYEKEE (reference sequence).

The TCR comes from a woman aged 25-40 years in good health. The V gene is TRBV5-5, the J gene TRBJ2-1, with 7 bases identical to TRBD1. The sequencing sample was made of blood. This CDR3 reads CASRDRVDNEQFF. CDR3 sequence (DNA): TGTGCCAGCAGAGACAGGGTCGACAATGAGCAGTTCTTC. The whole variable domain, remainder taken from reference TRBV5-5 and TRBJ2-1, is DAGVTQSPTHLIKTRGQQVTLRCSPISGHKSVSWYQQVLGQGPQFIFQYYEKEERGRGNFPDRFSARQFPNYSSELNVNALLLGDSALYLCASRDRVDNEQFFGPGTRLTVL.